This T cell receptor beta chain was sequenced during a study of graft-versus-host responses after intestinal transplantation. The overall study: Following induction with anti-thymocyte globulin, all recipients were given tacrolimus and steroids for about three years.

The assay was immunoSEQ multiplex PCR, and TCRdb's table has in-frame clones only and misses some. There are 20,000 to 25,000 clones in the sample; 30% to 40% occur only once, and about 9.2% lies in the top ten. This clone turned up a few times. Germline CDR1 SGHVS, CDR2 FNYEAQ. Losses at the gene ends were 5 bases for V and 6 bases for J; bases not matched to a gene: 12. The CDR3 is 15 residues long. Irradiated, violet-dye-labeled stimulator cells, around 200,000 in number, were plated with around 200,000 CFSE-labeled responder cells. The sequencing here drew on alloreactive CD8+ T cells from a mixed lymphocyte reaction culture, taken before intestinal transplant. This sample's subset: CFSE-low proliferating T cells sorted from approximately 6-day pre-transplant mixed lymphocyte reaction (GvH or HvG direction). This receptor was obtained from a human patient who received an intestinal transplant. V is TRBV7-6 and J is TRBJ1-2; 7 nucleotides align to TRBD1. The CDR3 loop reads CASSRGTDQGNGYTF. The CDR3, as DNA: TGTGCCAGCAGCAGAGGGACAGACCAAGGAAATGGCTACACCTTC.